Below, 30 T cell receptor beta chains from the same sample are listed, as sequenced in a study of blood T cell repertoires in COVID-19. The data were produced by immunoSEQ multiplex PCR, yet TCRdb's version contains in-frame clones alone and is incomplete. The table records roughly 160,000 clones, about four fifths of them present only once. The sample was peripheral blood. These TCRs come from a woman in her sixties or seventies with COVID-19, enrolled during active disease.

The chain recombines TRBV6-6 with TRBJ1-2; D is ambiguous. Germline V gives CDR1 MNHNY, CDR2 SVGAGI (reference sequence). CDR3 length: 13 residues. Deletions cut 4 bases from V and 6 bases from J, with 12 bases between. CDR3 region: CASSWLRVDGYTF. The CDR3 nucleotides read TGTGCCAGCAGTTGGCTGAGGGTAGATGGCTACACCTTC.

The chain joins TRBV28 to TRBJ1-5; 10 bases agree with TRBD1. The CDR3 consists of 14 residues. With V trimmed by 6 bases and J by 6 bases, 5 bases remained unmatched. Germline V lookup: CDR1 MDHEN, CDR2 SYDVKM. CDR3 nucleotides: TGTGCCAGCAGGCCAGACAGGGGGCGTCAGCCCCAGCATTTT. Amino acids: CASRPDRGRQPQHF.

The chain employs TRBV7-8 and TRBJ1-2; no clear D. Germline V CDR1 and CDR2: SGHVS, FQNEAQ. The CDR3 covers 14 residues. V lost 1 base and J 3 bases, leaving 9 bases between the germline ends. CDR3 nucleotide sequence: TGTGCCAGCAGCTTAGAACCGGCGGACTATGGCTACACCTTC. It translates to CASSLEPADYGYTF. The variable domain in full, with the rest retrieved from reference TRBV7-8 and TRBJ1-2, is GAGVSQSPRYKVAKRGQDVALRCDPISGHVSLFWYQQALGQGPEFLTYFQNEAQLDKSGLPSDRFFAERPEGSVSTLKIQRTQQEDSAVYLCASSLEPADYGYTFGSGTRLTVV.

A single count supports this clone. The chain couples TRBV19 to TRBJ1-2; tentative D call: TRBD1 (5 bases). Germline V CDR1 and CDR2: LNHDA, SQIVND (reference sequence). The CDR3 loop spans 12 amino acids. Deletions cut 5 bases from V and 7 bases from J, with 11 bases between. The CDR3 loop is CASSAQVGGYTF. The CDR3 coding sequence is TGTGCCAGTAGTGCACAGGTAGGTGGCTACACCTTC.

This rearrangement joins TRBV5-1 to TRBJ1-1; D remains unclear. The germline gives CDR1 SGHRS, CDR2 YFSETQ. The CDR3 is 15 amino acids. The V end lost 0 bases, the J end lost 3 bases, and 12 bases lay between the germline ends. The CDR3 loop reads CASSLAGRSDTEAFF. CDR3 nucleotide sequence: TGCGCCAGCAGCTTGGCCGGCCGGAGTGACACTGAAGCTTTCTTT.

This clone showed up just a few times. In nucleotides, the CDR3 is TGTGCCAGTAGCCCCTCCGGGGTTCCGGGAGAGACCCAGTACTTC. This sequence encodes CASSPSGVPGETQYF. The chain joins TRBV19 to TRBJ2-5; a weak D match, TRBD2 (5 bases). The CDR3 is 15 amino acids. The V end lost 6 bases, the J end lost 4 bases, and 18 bases lay between the germline ends. Per germline, CDR1 LNHDA and CDR2 SQIVND (reference sequence).

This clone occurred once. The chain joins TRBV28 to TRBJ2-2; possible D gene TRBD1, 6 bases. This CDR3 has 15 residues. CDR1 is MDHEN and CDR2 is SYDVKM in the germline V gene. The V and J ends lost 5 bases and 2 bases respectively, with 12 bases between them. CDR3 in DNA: TGTGCCAGCAGTGGATGGGGGCGAAACACCGGGGAGCTGTTTTTT. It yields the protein CASSGWGRNTGELFF.

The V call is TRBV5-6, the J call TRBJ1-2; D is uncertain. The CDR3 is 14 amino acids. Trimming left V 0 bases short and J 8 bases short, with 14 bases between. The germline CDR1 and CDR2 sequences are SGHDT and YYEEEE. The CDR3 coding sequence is TGTGCCAGCAGCTTGGCCGAGGGCCTGAGCGGCTACACCTTC. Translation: CASSLAEGLSGYTF.

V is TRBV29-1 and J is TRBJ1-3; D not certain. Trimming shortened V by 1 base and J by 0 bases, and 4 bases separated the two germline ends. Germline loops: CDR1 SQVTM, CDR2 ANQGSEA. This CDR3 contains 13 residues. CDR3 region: CSVEATSGNTIYF. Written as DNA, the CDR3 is TGCAGCGTTGAAGCTACCTCTGGAAACACCATATATTTT.

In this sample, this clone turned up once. The CDR3, as DNA: TGTGCCAGCAGTCCGTCCCGGACAGGGGTAGATTCACCCCTCCACTTT. This sequence encodes CASSPSRTGVDSPLHF. The J gene is TRBJ1-6, the V gene TRBV28; 9 bases fit TRBD1. The CDR3 runs to 16 residues. V was pared by 5 bases and J by 8 bases, with 10 bases of the junction left unmatched. Germline values: CDR1 MDHEN, CDR2 SYDVKM.

CDR3 residues: CASSLTTGEAFF. In DNA form, the CDR3 reads TGTGCCAGCAGTTTGACGACAGGTGAAGCTTTCTTT. The chain uses TRBV27 and TRBJ1-1; D possibly corresponds to TRBD1 (6 bases). The V gene lost 3 bases and the J gene lost 7 bases, with 9 bases spanning the gap. This CDR3 is 12 amino acids long. Germline assignment: CDR1 MNHEY and CDR2 SMNVEV (reference sequence).

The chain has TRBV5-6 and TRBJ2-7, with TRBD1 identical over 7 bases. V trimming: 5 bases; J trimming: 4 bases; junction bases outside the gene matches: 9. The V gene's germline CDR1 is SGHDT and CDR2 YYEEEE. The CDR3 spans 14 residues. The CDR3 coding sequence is TGTGCCAGCAGTTTCCCGGGACAGATGTACGAGCAGTACGTC. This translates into CASSFPGQMYEQYV.

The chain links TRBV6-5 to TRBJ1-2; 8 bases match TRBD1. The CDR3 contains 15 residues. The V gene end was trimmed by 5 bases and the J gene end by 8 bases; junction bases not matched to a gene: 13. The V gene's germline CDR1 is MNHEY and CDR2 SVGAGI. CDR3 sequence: CASSPQTGDSIGYTF. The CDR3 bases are TGTGCCAGCAGTCCGCAGACAGGGGATTCGATCGGCTACACCTTC.

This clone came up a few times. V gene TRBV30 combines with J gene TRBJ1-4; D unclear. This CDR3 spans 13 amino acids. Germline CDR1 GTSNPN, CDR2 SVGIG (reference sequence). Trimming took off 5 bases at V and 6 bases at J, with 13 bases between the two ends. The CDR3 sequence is CAWRLRSDEKLFF. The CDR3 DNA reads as TGTGCCTGGCGTTTAAGGAGCGATGAAAAACTGTTTTTT. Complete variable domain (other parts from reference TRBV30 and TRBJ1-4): SQTIHQWPATLVQPVGSPLSLECTVEGTSNPNLYWYRQAAGRGLQLLFYSVGIGQISSEVPQNLSASRPQDRQFILSSKKLLLSDSGFYLCAWRLRSDEKLFFGSGTQLSVL.

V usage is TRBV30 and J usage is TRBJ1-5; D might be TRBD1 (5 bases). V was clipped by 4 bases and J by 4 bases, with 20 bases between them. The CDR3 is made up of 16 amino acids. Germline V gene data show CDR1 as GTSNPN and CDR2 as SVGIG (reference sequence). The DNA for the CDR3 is TGTGCCTGGACCGGTCATACCGGGGGAGGGAATCAGCCCCAGCATTTT. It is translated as CAWTGHTGGGNQPQHF.

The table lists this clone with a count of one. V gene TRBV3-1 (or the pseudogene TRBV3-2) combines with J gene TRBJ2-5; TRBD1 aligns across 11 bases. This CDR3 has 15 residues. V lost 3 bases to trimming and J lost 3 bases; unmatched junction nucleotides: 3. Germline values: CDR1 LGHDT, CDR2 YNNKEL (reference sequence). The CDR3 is CASSQRTGGKETQYF. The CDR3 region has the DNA TGTGCCAGCAGCCAGAGGACAGGGGGCAAAGAGACCCAGTACTTC.

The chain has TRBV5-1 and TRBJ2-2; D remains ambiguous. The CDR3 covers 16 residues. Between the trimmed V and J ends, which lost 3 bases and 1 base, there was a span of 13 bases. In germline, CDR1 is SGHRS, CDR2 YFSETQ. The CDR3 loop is CASSSLTSLNTGELFF. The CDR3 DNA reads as TGCGCCAGCAGCTCCCTGACATCCCTGAACACCGGGGAGCTGTTTTTT.

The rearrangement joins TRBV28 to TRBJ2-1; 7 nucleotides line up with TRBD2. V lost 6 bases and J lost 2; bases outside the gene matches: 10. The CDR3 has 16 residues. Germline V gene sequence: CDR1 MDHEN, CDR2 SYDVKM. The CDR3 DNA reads TGTGCCAGCAGCTCTAGCGGTATTGTAACCTACAATGAGCAGTTCTTC. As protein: CASSSSGIVTYNEQFF.

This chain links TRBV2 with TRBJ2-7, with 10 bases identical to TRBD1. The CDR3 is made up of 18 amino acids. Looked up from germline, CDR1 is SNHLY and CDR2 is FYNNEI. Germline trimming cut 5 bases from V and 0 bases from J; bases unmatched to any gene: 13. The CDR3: CASSPIRDRGPSSYEQYF. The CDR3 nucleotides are TGTGCCAGCAGTCCAATCCGGGACAGGGGCCCCAGCTCCTACGAGCAGTACTTC.

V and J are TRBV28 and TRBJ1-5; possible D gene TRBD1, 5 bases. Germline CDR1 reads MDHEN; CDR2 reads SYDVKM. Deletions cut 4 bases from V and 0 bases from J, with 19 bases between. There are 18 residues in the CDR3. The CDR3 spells CASSYGTPGGVSNQPQHF. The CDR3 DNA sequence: TGTGCCAGCAGTTACGGGACGCCGGGGGGGGTTAGCAATCAGCCCCAGCATTTT.

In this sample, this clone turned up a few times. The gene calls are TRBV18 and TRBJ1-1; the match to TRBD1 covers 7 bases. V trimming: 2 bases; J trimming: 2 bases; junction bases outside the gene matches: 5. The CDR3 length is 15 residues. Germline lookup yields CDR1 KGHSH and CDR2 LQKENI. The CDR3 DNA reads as TGTGCCAGCTCACCAGCGACAGGGCTCAACACTGAAGCTTTCTTT. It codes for CASSPATGLNTEAFF.

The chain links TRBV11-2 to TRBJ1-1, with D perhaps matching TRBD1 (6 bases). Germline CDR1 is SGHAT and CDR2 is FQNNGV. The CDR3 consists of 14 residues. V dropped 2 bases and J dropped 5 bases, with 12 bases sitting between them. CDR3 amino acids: CASSLKQGGTEAFF. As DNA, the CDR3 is TGTGCCAGCAGCTTAAAACAGGGAGGGACTGAAGCTTTCTTT.

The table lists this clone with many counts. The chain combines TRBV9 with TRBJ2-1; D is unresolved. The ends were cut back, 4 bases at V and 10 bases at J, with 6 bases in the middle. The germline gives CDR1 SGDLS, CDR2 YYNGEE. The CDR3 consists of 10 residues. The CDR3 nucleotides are TGTGCCAGCAGCCCGAGGGAGCAGTTCTTC. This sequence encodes CASSPREQFF. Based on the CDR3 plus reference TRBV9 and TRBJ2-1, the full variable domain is DSGVTQTPKHLITATGQRVTLRCSPRSGDLSVYWYQQSLDQGLQFLIQYYNGEERAKGNILERFSAQQFPDLHSELNLSSLELGDSALYFCASSPREQFFGPGTRLTVL.

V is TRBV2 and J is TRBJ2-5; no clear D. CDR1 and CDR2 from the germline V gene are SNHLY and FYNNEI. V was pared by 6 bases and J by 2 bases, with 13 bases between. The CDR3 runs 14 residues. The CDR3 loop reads CASRRISDQETQYF. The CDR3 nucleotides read TGTGCCAGCAGGAGGATTAGTGATCAAGAGACCCAGTACTTC.

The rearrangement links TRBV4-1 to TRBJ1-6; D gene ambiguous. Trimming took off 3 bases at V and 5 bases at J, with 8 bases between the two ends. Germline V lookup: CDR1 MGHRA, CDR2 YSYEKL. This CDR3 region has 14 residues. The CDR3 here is CASSHRHDNSPLHF. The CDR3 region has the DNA TGCGCCAGCAGCCACCGACACGATAATTCACCCCTCCACTTT.

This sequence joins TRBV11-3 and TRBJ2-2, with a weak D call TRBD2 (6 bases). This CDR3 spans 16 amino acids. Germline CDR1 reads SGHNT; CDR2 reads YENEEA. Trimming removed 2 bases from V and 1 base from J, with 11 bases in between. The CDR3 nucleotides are TGTGCCAGCAGCTTAAGTTACGGGGGGAACACCGGGGAGCTGTTTTTT. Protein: CASSLSYGGNTGELFF.

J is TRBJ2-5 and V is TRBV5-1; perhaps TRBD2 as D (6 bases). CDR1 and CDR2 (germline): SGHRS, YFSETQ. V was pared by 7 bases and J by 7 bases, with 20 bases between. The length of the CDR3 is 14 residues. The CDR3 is CASGSGTPSGTQYF. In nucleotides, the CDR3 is TGCGCCAGCGGATCCGGGACTCCATCCGGGACCCAGTACTTC.

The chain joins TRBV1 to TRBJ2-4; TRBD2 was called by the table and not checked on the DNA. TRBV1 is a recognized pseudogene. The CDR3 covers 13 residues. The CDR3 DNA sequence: TGCACCAGCAGCCAAGATCCCTCGGACATTCAGTACTTC. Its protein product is CTSSQDPSDIQYF.

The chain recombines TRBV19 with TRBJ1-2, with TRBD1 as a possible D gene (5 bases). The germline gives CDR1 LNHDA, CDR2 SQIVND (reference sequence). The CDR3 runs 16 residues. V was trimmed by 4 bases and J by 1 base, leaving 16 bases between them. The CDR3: CASSKSGSLDNYGYTF. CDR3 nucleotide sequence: TGTGCCAGTAGTAAATCAGGGTCTCTGGATAACTATGGCTACACCTTC.

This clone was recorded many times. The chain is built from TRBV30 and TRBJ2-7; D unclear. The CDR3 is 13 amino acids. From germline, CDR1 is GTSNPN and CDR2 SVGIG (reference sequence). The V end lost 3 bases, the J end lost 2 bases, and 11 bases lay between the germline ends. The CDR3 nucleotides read TGTGCCTGGAGAGCGCCGCCCCCCTACGAGCAGTACTTC. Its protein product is CAWRAPPPYEQYF.